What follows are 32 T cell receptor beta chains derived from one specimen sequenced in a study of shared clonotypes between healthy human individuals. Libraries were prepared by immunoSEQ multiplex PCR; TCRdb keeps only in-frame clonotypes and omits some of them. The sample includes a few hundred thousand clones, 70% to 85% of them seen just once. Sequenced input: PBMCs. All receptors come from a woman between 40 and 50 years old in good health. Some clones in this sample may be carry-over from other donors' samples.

The CDR3: CASRWTVSGANVLTF. In nucleotides, the CDR3 is TGCGCCAGCAGATGGACAGTCTCTGGGGCCAACGTCCTGACTTTC. The chain joins TRBV5-1 to TRBJ2-6, with a tentative D call TRBD1 (6 bases). Between the trimmed V and J ends, which lost 5 bases and 0 bases, there was a span of 9 bases. Germline CDR1 reads SGHRS; CDR2 reads YFSETQ. The CDR3 totals 15 residues.

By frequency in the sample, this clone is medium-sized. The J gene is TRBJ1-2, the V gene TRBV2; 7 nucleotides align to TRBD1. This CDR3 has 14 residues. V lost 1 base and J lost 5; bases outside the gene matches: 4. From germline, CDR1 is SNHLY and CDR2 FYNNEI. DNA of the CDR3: TGTGCCAGCAGTGAAGGGGGGACAGTGTATGGCTACACCTTC. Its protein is CASSEGGTVYGYTF.

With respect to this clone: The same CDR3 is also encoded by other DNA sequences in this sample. The CDR3 loop is CASSLGRQETQYF. In DNA form, the CDR3 reads TGTGCCAGCAGCTTAGGACGGCAAGAGACCCAGTACTTC. The rearrangement joins TRBV7-2 to TRBJ2-5; D is unresolved. CDR3 size: 13 residues. V was pared by 1 base and J by 2 bases, with 5 bases between. The germline V gene has CDR1 SGHTA and CDR2 FQGNSA.

CDR3 region: CASSMTSGSNEQYF. The CDR3 DNA reads as TGTGCCAGCAGCATGACTAGCGGGAGCAACGAGCAGTACTTC. This rearrangement joins TRBV7-2 to TRBJ2-7; 12 bases map to TRBD2. Per the germline V gene, CDR1 is SGHTA and CDR2 is FQGNSA. CDR3 length equals 14 residues. V was pared by 5 bases and J by 5 bases, with 4 bases of the junction left unmatched.

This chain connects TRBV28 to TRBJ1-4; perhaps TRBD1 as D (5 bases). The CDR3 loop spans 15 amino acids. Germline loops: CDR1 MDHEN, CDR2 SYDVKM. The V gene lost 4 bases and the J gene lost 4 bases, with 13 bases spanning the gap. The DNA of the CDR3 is TGTGCCAGCAGTTCCCCGACAGCGCTTAATGAAAAACTGTTTTTT. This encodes CASSSPTALNEKLFF.

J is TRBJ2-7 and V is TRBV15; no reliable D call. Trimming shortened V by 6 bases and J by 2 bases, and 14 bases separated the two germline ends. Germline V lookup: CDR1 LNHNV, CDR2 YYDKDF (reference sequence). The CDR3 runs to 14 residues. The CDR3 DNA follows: TGTGCCACCAGAGATGGGCAAACCACCTACGAGCAGTACTTC. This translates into CATRDGQTTYEQYF.

For the CDR3, the DNA is TGCAGCGTTGAAGGGGGTGACTTAATTCTGGATGAGCAGTTCTTC. It specifies CSVEGGDLILDEQFF. This rearrangement joins TRBV29-1 to TRBJ2-1; D gene ambiguous. CDR1 SQVTM and CDR2 ANQGSEA come from the germline V gene. The CDR3 spans 15 residues. Trimming stripped 1 base from V and 8 bases from J, with 18 bases between.

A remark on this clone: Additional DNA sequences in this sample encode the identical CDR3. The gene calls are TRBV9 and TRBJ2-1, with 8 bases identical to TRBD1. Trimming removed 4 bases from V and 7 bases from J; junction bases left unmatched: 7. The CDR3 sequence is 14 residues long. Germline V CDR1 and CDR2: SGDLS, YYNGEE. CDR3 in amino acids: CASSPGQGRNEQFF. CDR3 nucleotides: TGTGCCAGCAGCCCAGGACAGGGCCGGAATGAGCAGTTCTTC.

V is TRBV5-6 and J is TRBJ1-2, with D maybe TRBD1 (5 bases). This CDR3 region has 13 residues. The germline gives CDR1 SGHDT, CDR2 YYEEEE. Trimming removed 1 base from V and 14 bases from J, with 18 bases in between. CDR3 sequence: CASSLRRDRGSTF. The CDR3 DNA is TGTGCCAGCAGCTTGCGCCGGGACCGAGGTAGTACCTTC.

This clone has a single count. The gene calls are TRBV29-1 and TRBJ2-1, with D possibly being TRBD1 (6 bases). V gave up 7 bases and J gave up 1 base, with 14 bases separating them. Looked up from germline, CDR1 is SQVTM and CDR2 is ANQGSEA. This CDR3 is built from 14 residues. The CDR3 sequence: CSGRQDSSYNEQFF. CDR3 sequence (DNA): TGCAGCGGTCGACAGGACTCATCCTACAATGAGCAGTTCTTC.

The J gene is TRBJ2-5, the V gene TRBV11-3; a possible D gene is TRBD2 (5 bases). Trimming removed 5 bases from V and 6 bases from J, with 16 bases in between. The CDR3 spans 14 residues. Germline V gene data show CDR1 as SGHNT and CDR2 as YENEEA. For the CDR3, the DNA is TGTGCCAGCAGCCCAACCGCTAGCATCAAGACCCAGTACTTC. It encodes CASSPTASIKTQYF.

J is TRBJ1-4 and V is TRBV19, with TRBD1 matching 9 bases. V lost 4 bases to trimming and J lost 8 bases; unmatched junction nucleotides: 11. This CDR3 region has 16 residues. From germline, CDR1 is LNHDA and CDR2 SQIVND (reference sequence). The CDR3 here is CASSTHAGTGHEKLFF. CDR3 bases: TGTGCCAGTAGTACGCACGCCGGGACAGGGCACGAAAAACTGTTTTTT.

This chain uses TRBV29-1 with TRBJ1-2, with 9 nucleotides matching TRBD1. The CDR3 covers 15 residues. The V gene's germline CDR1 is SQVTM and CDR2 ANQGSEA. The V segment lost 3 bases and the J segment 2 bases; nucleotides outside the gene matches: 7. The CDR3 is CSVDPTGQGNYGYTF. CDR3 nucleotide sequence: TGCAGCGTTGATCCCACGGGACAGGGAAACTATGGCTACACCTTC.

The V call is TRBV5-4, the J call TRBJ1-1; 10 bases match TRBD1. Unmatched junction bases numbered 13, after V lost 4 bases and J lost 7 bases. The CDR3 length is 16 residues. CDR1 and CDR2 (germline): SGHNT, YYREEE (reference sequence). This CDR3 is CASSPPMGTGAVEAFF. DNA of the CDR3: TGTGCCAGCAGCCCTCCAATGGGGACAGGGGCAGTTGAAGCTTTCTTT.

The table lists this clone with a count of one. The CDR3 DNA is TGTGCCACGAAGGACAGGGAGGGCACAGATACGCAGTATTTT. Translated: CATKDREGTDTQYF. The chain joins TRBV19 to TRBJ2-3, with 8 bases identical to TRBD1. The V and J ends lost 10 bases and 1 base, in that order; junction bases with no gene match: 7. Per germline, CDR1 LNHDA and CDR2 SQIVND (reference sequence). This CDR3 comprises 14 residues.

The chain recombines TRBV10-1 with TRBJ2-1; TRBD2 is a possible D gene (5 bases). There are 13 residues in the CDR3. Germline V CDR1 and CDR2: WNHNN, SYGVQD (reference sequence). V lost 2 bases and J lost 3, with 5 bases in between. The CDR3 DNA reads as TGCGCCAGCAGTGAGACTAGCTACAATGAGCAGTTCTTC. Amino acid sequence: CASSETSYNEQFF.

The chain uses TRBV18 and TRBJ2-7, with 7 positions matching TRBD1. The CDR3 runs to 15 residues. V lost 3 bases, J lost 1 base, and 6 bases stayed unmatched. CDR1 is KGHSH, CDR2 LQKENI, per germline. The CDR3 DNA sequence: TGTGCCAGCTCACCGACGGACAGGTTTTCCTACGAGCAGTACTTC. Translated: CASSPTDRFSYEQYF.

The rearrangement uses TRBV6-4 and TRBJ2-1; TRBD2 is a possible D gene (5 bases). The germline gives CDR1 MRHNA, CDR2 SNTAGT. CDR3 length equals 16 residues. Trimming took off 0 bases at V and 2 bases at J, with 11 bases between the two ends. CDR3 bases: TGTGCCAGCAGTGACTCTATTGCGGGCACCTACAATGAGCAGTTCTTC. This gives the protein CASSDSIAGTYNEQFF.

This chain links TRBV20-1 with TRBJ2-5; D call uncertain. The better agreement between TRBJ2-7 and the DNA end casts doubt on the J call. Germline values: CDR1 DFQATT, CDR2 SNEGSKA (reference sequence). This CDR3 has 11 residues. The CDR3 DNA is TGCAGTGCTACAGGAGCCTACGAGCAGTACTTC. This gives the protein CSATGAYEQYF.

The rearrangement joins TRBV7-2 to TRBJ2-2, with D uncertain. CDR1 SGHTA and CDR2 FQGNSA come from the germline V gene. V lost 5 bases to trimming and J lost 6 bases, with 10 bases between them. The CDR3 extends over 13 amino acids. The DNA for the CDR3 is TGTGCCAGCAGCCTACCTAAGCCCGGGGAGCTGTTTTTT. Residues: CASSLPKPGELFF.

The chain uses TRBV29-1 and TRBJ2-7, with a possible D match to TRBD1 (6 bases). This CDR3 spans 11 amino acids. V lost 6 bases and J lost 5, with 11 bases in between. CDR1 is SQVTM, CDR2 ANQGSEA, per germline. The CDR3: CSVGHRDEQYF. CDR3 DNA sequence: TGCAGCGTGGGACACAGGGACGAGCAGTACTTC.

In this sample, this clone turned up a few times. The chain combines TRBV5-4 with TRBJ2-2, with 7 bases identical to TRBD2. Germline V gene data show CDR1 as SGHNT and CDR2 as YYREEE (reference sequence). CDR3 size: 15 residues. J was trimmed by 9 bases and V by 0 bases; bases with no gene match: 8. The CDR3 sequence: CASSLGGLLARELFF. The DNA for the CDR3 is TGTGCCAGCAGCTTGGGGGGACTACTAGCACGGGAGCTGTTTTTT. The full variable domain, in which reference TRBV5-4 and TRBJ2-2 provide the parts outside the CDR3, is ETGVTQSPTHLIKTRGQQVTLRCSSQSGHNTVSWYQQALGQGPQFIFQYYREEENGRGNFPPRFSGLQFPNYSSELNVNALELDDSALYLCASSLGGLLARELFFGEGSRLTVL.

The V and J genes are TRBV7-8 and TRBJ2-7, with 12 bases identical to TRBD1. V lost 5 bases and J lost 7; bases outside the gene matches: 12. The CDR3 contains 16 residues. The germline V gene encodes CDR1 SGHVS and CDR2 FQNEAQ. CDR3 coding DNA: TGTGCCAGCAGCCAAACTCTCGGGACAGGGGGCGGGGAGCAGTACTTC. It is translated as CASSQTLGTGGGEQYF.

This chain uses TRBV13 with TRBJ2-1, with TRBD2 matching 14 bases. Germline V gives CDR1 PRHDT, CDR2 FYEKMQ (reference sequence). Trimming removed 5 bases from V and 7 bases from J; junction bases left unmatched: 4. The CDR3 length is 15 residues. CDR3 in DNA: TGTGCCAGCAGCCATGGACTAGCGGGAGGTAATGAGCAGTTCTTC. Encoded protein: CASSHGLAGGNEQFF.

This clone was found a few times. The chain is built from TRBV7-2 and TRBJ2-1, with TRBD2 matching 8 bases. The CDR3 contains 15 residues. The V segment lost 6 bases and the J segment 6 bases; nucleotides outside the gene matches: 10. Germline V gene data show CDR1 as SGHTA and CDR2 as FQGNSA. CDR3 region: CASSYRREVPNEQFF. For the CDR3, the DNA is TGTGCCAGCAGTTACAGGCGGGAGGTTCCCAATGAGCAGTTCTTC.

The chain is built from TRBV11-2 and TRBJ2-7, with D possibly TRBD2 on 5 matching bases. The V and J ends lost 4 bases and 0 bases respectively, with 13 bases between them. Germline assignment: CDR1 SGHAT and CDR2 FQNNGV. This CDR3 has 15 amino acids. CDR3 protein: CASSSLRVLSYEQYF. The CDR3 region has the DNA TGTGCCAGCAGCTCATTGAGGGTACTCTCCTACGAGCAGTACTTC.

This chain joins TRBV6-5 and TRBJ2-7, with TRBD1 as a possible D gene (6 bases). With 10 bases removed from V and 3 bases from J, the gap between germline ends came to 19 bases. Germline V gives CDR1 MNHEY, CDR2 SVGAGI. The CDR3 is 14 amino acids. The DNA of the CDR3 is TGTGCCACCAAGACCGGGACACTAATCTACGAGCAGTACTTC. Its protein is CATKTGTLIYEQYF.

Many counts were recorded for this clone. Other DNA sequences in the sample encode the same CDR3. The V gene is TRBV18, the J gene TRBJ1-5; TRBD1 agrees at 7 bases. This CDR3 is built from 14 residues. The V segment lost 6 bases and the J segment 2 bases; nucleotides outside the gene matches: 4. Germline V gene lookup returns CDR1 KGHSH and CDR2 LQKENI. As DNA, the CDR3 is TGTGCCAGCTCTGCCACAGGGGGCAATCAGCCCCAGCATTTT. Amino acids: CASSATGGNQPQHF.

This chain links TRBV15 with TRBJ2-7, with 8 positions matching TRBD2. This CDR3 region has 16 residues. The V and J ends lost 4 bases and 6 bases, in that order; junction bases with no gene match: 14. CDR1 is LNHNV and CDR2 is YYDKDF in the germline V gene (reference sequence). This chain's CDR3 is CATSKGSKREFFEQYF. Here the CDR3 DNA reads TGTGCCACCAGCAAAGGGTCTAAGCGGGAGTTTTTCGAGCAGTACTTC.

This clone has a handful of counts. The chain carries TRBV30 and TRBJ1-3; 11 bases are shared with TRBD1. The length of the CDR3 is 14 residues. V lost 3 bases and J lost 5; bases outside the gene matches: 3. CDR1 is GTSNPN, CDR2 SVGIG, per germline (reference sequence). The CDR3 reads CAWRDRGPRNTIYF. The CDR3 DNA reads TGTGCCTGGAGGGACAGGGGGCCCCGAAACACCATATATTTT.

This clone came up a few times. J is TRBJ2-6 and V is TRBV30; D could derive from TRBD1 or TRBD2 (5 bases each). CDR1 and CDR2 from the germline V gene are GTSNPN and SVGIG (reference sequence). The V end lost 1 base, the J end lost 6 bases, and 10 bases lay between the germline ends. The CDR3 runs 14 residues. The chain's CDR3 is CAWSAGTEANVLTF. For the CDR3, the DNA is TGTGCCTGGAGTGCCGGGACGGAGGCCAACGTCCTGACTTTC.

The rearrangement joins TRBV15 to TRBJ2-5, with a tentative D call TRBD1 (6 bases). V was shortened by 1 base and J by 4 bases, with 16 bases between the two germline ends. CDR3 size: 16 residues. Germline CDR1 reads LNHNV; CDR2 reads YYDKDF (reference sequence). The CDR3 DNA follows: TGTGCCACCAGCAGAGGCCCCCGAAGGGGGAGAGAGACCCAGTACTTC. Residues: CATSRGPRRGRETQYF.